These 24 T cell receptor beta chains share one sample of origin, sequenced in a study of cytomegalovirus exposure and HLA in healthy donors. This PCR relied on a set of 60 Vbeta primers and 13 Jbeta primers. Clones were sequenced by immunoSEQ multiplex PCR, and TCRdb holds only the in-frame ones, with some missing. The table includes around 90,000 clones, roughly 67% detected once. What was sequenced was PBMCs. These receptors were collected from a woman between 50 and 59 years old in good health and CMV-seropositive.

This clone came up a few times. This chain connects TRBV25-1 to TRBJ1-6; 7 positions match TRBD1. Germline CDR1 and CDR2: MGHDK and SYGVNS. The CDR3 length is 15 residues. After removal of 5 bases from V and 5 bases from J, the junction contained 6 bases not matched to a gene. The CDR3 protein is CASSSQRGHNSPLHF. Here the CDR3 DNA reads TGTGCCAGCAGTTCGCAGAGGGGGCATAATTCACCCCTCCACTTT.

The chain uses TRBV15 and TRBJ2-2, with D unresolved. Germline V gene lookup returns CDR1 LNHNV and CDR2 YYDKDF (reference sequence). Trimming cost V 8 bases and J 0 bases, with 7 bases left between them. The CDR3 consists of 13 residues. DNA for the CDR3: TGTGCCACCTCCCCCGCGAACACCGGGGAGCTGTTTTTT. It codes for CATSPANTGELFF.

The chain links TRBV27 to TRBJ1-6; D is unclear. The CDR3 extends over 14 amino acids. Germline CDR1 MNHEY, CDR2 SMNVEV (reference sequence). V was clipped by 3 bases and J by 3 bases, with 6 bases between them. CDR3 nucleotide sequence: TGTGCCAGCAGTTTTCAACACTATAATTCACCCCTCCACTTT. This sequence encodes CASSFQHYNSPLHF.

This clone was observed a handful of times. This chain joins TRBV19 and TRBJ2-3, with D perhaps matching TRBD2 (5 bases). V was pared by 3 bases and J by 0 bases, with 10 bases between. Per the germline V gene, CDR1 is LNHDA and CDR2 is SQIVND (reference sequence). This CDR3 comprises 15 residues. The CDR3 DNA reads as TGTGCCAGTAGTATTTTGCTAGCTAGCACAGATACGCAGTATTTT. It codes for CASSILLASTDTQYF. The full variable domain, rest sourced from reference TRBV19 and TRBJ2-3, is DGGITQSPKYLFRKEGQNVTLSCEQNLNHDAMYWYRQDPGQGLRLIYYSQIVNDFQKGDIAEGYSVSREKKESFPLTVTSAQKNPTAFYLCASSILLASTDTQYFGPGTRLTVL.

This clone was counted once. This chain's CDR3 is CASSSPRQFNYGYTF. In nucleotides, the CDR3 is TGTGCCAGCAGTTCCCCCAGACAGTTTAACTATGGCTACACCTTC. The chain carries TRBV6-5 and TRBJ1-2, with D perhaps TRBD1 (5 bases). The germline CDR1 and CDR2 sequences are MNHEY and SVGAGI. The ends were cut back, 4 bases at V and 1 base at J, with 13 bases in the middle. The CDR3 is 15 amino acids.

This chain connects TRBV6-5 to TRBJ2-3; D is possibly TRBD2 (5 bases). This CDR3 contains 12 residues. V shed 11 bases and J shed 0 bases, with 9 bases lying between them. Germline CDR1 is MNHEY and CDR2 is SVGAGI. DNA for the CDR3: TGTGCCGTGCGGGTCAGCACAGATACGCAGTATTTT. Residues: CAVRVSTDTQYF.

The chain joins TRBV9 to TRBJ1-1, with D perhaps TRBD1 (5 bases). V shed 0 bases and J shed 0 bases, with 9 bases lying between them. Germline V CDR1 and CDR2: SGDLS, YYNGEE. CDR3 length equals 15 residues. The CDR3 DNA is TGTGCCAGCAGCGTAGATGGGGGGTTGAACACTGAAGCTTTCTTT. This codes for CASSVDGGLNTEAFF.

The J gene is TRBJ1-2, the V gene TRBV5-1, with 9 bases fitting TRBD1. Germline loops: CDR1 SGHRS, CDR2 YFSETQ. V shed 4 bases and J 7 bases; nucleotides not matched to a gene: 8. The CDR3 is 14 amino acids. In nucleotides, the CDR3 is TGCGCCAGCAGCCCCACAGGGGGCGAGAGTGGCTACACCTTC. Residues: CASSPTGGESGYTF.

This clone occurred a few times. V and J are TRBV10-3 and TRBJ1-1; D remains unclear. V lost 0 bases and J lost 2, with 10 bases in between. From germline, CDR1 is ENHRY and CDR2 SYGVKD. This CDR3 region has 15 residues. CDR3 protein: CAISESRNGNTEAFF. In DNA, the CDR3 is TGTGCCATCAGTGAGTCGAGAAACGGTAACACTGAAGCTTTCTTT.

The gene calls are TRBV6-1 and TRBJ2-3; D might be TRBD2 (7 bases). The CDR3 runs to 16 residues. Germline-derived CDR1 and CDR2 are MNHNS and SASEGT. The ends were cut back, 0 bases at V and 3 bases at J, with 13 bases in the middle. For the CDR3, the DNA is TGTGCCAGCAGTGAAGCGGGGGGGCTTATTACAGATACGCAGTATTTT. Translating it yields CASSEAGGLITDTQYF.

This clone has only a few counts. This sequence joins TRBV19 and TRBJ2-3, with D tentatively TRBD1 (6 bases). The V end was cut by 7 bases, the J end by 2 bases, with 13 bases between. The CDR3 spans 14 residues. Per the germline V gene, CDR1 is LNHDA and CDR2 is SQIVND (reference sequence). CDR3 in DNA: TGTGCCAGTAAGGGGGATTTCTTCACAGATACGCAGTATTTT. Amino acid sequence: CASKGDFFTDTQYF.

The CDR3 reads CAISPLGQGNEKLFF. The CDR3 nucleotides read TGTGCCATCAGCCCCCTGGGACAGGGCAATGAAAAACTGTTTTTT. This chain connects TRBV10-3 to TRBJ1-4; 9 bases are a match to TRBD1. The ends lost 6 bases at V and 5 bases at J; junction bases unmatched: 7. From germline, CDR1 is ENHRY and CDR2 SYGVKD. This CDR3 comprises 15 residues.

The chain carries TRBV15 and TRBJ2-1, with TRBD1 matching 7 bases. Losses at the gene ends were 6 bases for V and 4 bases for J; bases not matched to a gene: 3. CDR1 is LNHNV and CDR2 is YYDKDF in the germline V gene (reference sequence). The CDR3 is 13 amino acids. The CDR3, as DNA: TGTGCCACCAGACGGGACAGATACAATGAGCAGTTCTTC. The encoded protein is CATRRDRYNEQFF.

This chain joins TRBV28 and TRBJ2-1; 8 positions match TRBD2. This CDR3 contains 16 residues. V was clipped by 5 bases and J by 6 bases; unmatched bases: 12. Germline V gene sequence: CDR1 MDHEN, CDR2 SYDVKM. The CDR3 loop reads CASSPTPSGGVNEQFF. The CDR3 nucleotides are TGTGCCAGCAGTCCCACCCCCAGCGGGGGAGTCAATGAGCAGTTCTTC.

The rearrangement joins TRBV6-5 to TRBJ1-2, with a possible D match to TRBD1 (6 bases). Looked up from germline, CDR1 is MNHEY and CDR2 is SVGAGI. The CDR3 totals 11 residues. The ends were cut back, 8 bases at V and 8 bases at J, with 12 bases in the middle. The CDR3 DNA is TGTGCCAGCGGACCCAGGGGAGGCTACACCTTC. Its protein is CASGPRGGYTF.

V is TRBV7-2 and J is TRBJ2-7; D not resolved. The ends were cut back, 5 bases at V and 0 bases at J, with 17 bases in the middle. The CDR3 contains 16 residues. Germline CDR1 and CDR2: SGHTA and FQGNSA. For the CDR3, the DNA is TGTGCCAGCAGCCCCAACGGCGGCTTCCCCTCCTACGAGCAGTACTTC. As protein: CASSPNGGFPSYEQYF.

The chain employs TRBV30 and TRBJ1-3; possibly TRBD1 for D (6 bases). This CDR3 contains 15 residues. Trimming removed 0 bases from V and 3 bases from J, with 12 bases in between. Germline lookup yields CDR1 GTSNPN and CDR2 SVGIG (reference sequence). This CDR3 reads CAWSVDSGVGNTIYF. CDR3 DNA sequence: TGTGCCTGGAGTGTAGACTCAGGGGTTGGAAACACCATATATTTT.

The chain recombines TRBV6-5 with TRBJ2-7; 7 nucleotides align to TRBD1. Trimming removed 5 bases from V and 1 base from J; junction bases left unmatched: 8. Germline lookup yields CDR1 MNHEY and CDR2 SVGAGI. This CDR3 region has 15 residues. The CDR3 DNA reads TGTGCCAGCAGTCTACGGGACAGCCTGTCCTACGAGCAGTACTTC. It specifies CASSLRDSLSYEQYF.

The DNA of the CDR3 is TGTGCCAGCAGCCCCGCCAGGGTCCTAACTGAAGCTTTCTTT. The encoded protein is CASSPARVLTEAFF. The chain recombines TRBV28 with TRBJ1-1, with a possible D match to TRBD1 (5 bases). The CDR3 is made up of 14 amino acids. The germline V gene has CDR1 MDHEN and CDR2 SYDVKM. The V end lost 6 bases, the J end lost 5 bases, and 16 bases lay between the germline ends.

The J gene is TRBJ2-3, the V gene TRBV9; TRBD2 agrees at 9 bases. V dropped 0 bases and J dropped 4; count of bases not matched to a gene: 6. The CDR3 has 16 amino acids. Germline V CDR1 and CDR2: SGDLS, YYNGEE. The CDR3 reads CASSVGGGGASDTQYF. In DNA form, the CDR3 reads TGTGCCAGCAGCGTAGGGGGCGGGGGGGCCTCAGATACGCAGTATTTT.

V is TRBV29-1 and J is TRBJ2-3; 9 bases fit TRBD2. The CDR3 has 14 residues. Germline CDR1 is SQVTM and CDR2 is ANQGSEA. CDR3 in amino acids: CSRGASGEGDTQYF. As DNA, the CDR3 is TGCAGTAGAGGGGCTAGCGGGGAGGGGGATACGCAGTATTTT.

The chain combines TRBV11-2 with TRBJ1-1, with D maybe TRBD1 (5 bases). The CDR3 extends over 13 amino acids. V was clipped by 5 bases and J by 6 bases, with 13 bases between them. The germline V gene encodes CDR1 SGHAT and CDR2 FQNNGV. The CDR3 protein is CASSPLTVSEAFF. CDR3 in DNA: TGTGCCAGCAGCCCGCTGACAGTTTCTGAAGCTTTCTTT.

The chain's CDR3 is CASSLEASGWDTQYF. CDR3 DNA sequence: TGTGCCAGCAGCTTAGAGGCTAGCGGTTGGGATACGCAGTATTTT. The rearrangement uses TRBV7-7 and TRBJ2-3; 7 bases map to TRBD2. The germline V gene encodes CDR1 SSHAT and CDR2 FNYEAQ (reference sequence). V was clipped by 1 base and J by 6 bases; unmatched bases: 7. CDR3 length: 15 residues.

The chain is built from TRBV7-9 and TRBJ2-1; D gene uncertain. Per germline, CDR1 SEHNR and CDR2 FQNEAQ (reference sequence). V lost 8 bases and J lost 2, with 10 bases in between. The CDR3 length is 13 residues. CDR3 protein: CASGGPPYNEQFF. Written as DNA, the CDR3 is TGTGCCAGCGGCGGTCCACCCTACAATGAGCAGTTCTTC.